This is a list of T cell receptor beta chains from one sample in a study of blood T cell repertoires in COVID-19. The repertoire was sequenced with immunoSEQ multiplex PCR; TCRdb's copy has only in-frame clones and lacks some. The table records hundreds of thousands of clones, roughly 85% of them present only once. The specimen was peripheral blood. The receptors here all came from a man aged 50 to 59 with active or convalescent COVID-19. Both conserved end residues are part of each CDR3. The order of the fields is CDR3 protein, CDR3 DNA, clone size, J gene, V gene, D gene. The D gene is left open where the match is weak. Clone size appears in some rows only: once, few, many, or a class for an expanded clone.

cdr3_aa: CAISESWDRANNEKLFF; cdr3_nt: TGTGCCATCAGTGAGTCGTGGGACAGGGCTAATAATGAAAAACTGTTTTTT; clone_size: -; j_call: TRBJ1-4; v_call: TRBV10-3; d_call: TRBD1
cdr3_aa: CASSFRDRGQETQYF; cdr3_nt: TGCGCCAGCAGCTTCCGGGACAGGGGGCAAGAGACCCAGTACTTC; clone_size: -; j_call: TRBJ2-5; v_call: TRBV4-1; d_call: TRBD1
cdr3_aa: CASSYDRALTNEFF; cdr3_nt: TGTGCCAGCAGCTATGACAGGGCTTTAACCAACGAGTTCTTC; clone_size: -; j_call: TRBJ2-1; v_call: TRBV5-6; d_call: TRBD1
cdr3_aa: CASSQAHYGYTF; cdr3_nt: TGTGCCAGCAGCCAAGCTCACTATGGCTACACCTTC; clone_size: -; j_call: TRBJ1-2; v_call: TRBV4-2; d_call: -
cdr3_aa: CAVSGGRGETQYF; cdr3_nt: TGTGCTGTGTCGGGAGGCCGGGGTGAGACCCAGTACTTC; clone_size: -; j_call: TRBJ2-5; v_call: TRBV7-2; d_call: TRBD2
cdr3_aa: CASSFGSGGSYEQYF; cdr3_nt: TGTGCCAGCAGCTTCGGCAGCGGGGGATCCTACGAGCAGTACTTC; clone_size: -; j_call: TRBJ2-7; v_call: TRBV5-4; d_call: TRBD2
cdr3_aa: CASSLLAGQETQYF; cdr3_nt: TGTGCCAGCAGCTTACTAGCGGGGCAAGAGACCCAGTACTTC; clone_size: -; j_call: TRBJ2-5; v_call: TRBV7-9; d_call: TRBD2
cdr3_aa: CASSYQGGQYF; cdr3_nt: TGTGCCAGCAGTTACCAAGGAGGGCAGTATTTT; clone_size: -; j_call: TRBJ2-3; v_call: TRBV6-5; d_call: -
cdr3_aa: CASRDRDRGEYNSPLHF; cdr3_nt: TGTGCCAGTAGGGACCGGGACAGGGGGGAATATAATTCACCCCTCCACTTT; clone_size: once; j_call: TRBJ1-6; v_call: TRBV19; d_call: TRBD1
cdr3_aa: CASSAGLAKRTDTQYF; cdr3_nt: TGTGCCAGCAGCGCGGGACTAGCGAAACGCACAGATACGCAGTATTTT; clone_size: -; j_call: TRBJ2-3; v_call: TRBV7-9; d_call: TRBD2
cdr3_aa: CASSVTGTGDYNSPLHF; cdr3_nt: TGTGCCAGTAGTGTAACCGGGACAGGGGACTATAATTCACCCCTCCACTTT; clone_size: -; j_call: TRBJ1-6; v_call: TRBV19; d_call: TRBD1
cdr3_aa: CASSAQSGINQPQHF; cdr3_nt: TGTGCCAGCAGCGCGCAGTCCGGGATCAATCAGCCCCAGCATTTT; clone_size: -; j_call: TRBJ1-5; v_call: TRBV7-8; d_call: -
cdr3_aa: CSVELAGPDTQYF; cdr3_nt: TGCAGCGTTGAATTAGCGGGCCCAGATACGCAGTATTTT; clone_size: -; j_call: TRBJ2-3; v_call: TRBV29-1; d_call: TRBD2
cdr3_aa: CASSLAAGPGYGYTF; cdr3_nt: TGTGCCAGCAGCCTCGCAGCAGGGCCTGGCTATGGCTACACCTTC; clone_size: few; j_call: TRBJ1-2; v_call: TRBV3-1/TRBV3-2; d_call: -
cdr3_aa: CASSLLGQGEAFF; cdr3_nt: TGTGCCAGCAGCCTCCTCGGACAGGGCGAAGCTTTCTTT; clone_size: -; j_call: TRBJ1-1; v_call: TRBV7-3; d_call: TRBD1